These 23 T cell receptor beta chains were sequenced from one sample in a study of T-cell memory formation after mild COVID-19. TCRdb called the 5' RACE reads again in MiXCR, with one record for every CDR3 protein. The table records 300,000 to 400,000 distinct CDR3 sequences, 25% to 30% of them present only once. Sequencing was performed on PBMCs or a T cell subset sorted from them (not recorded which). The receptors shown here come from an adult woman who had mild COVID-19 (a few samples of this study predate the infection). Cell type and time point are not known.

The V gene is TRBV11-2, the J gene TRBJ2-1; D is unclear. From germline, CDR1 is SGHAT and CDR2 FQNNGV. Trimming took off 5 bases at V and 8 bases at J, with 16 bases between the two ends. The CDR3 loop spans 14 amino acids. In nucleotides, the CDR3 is TGTGCCAGCAGCGTCGAATTCTCGCAGCATGAGCAGTTCTTC. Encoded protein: CASSVEFSQHEQFF.

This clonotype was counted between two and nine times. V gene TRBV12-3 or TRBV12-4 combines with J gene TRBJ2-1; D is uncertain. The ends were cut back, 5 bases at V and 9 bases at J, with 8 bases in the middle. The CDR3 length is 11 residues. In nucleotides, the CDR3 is TGTGCCAGCAGTCCTGTGACTGAGCAGTTCTTC. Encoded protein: CASSPVTEQFF.

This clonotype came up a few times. The CDR3 spells CASTSTSGGPSSGANVLTF. CDR3 nucleotide sequence: TGCGCCAGCACGTCGACTAGCGGGGGGCCGAGCTCTGGGGCCAACGTCCTGACTTTC. The chain carries TRBV5-1 and TRBJ2-6; 13 bases fit TRBD2. The CDR3 consists of 19 residues. With 6 bases clipped from V and 0 bases from J, the junction kept 9 bases outside the gene matches. Germline CDR1 SGHRS, CDR2 YFSETQ.

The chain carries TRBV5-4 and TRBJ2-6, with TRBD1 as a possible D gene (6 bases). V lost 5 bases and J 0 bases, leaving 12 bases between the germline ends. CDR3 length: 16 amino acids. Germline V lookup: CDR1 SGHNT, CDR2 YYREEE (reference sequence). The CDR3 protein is CASRNTGNSGANVLTF. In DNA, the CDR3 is TGTGCCAGCAGGAATACAGGGAACTCTGGGGCCAACGTCCTGACTTTC.

CDR3 region: CASKVDLRGYEQYF. In nucleotides, the CDR3 is TGTGCCAGCAAAGTGGACTTGAGGGGCTACGAGCAGTACTTC. V usage is TRBV5-5 and J usage is TRBJ2-7; D could derive from TRBD1 or TRBD2 (5 bases each). This CDR3 contains 14 residues. V lost 6 bases and J 3 bases, leaving 16 bases between the germline ends. Looked up from germline, CDR1 is SGHKS and CDR2 is YYEKEE (reference sequence).

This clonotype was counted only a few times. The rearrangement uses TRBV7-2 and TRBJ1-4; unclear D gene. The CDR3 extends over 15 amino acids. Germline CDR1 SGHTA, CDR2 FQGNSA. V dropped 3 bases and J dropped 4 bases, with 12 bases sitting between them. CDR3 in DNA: TGTGCCAGCAGCTTCCAACTGAGAGTTAATGAAAAACTGTTTTTT. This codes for CASSFQLRVNEKLFF.

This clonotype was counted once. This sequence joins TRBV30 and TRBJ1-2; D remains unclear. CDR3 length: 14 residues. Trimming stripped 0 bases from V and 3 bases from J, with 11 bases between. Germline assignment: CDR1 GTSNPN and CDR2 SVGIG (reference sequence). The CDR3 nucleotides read TGTGCCTGGAGTGTACTTGACGGGTACTATGGCTACACCTTC. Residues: CAWSVLDGYYGYTF.

The CDR3 reads CASSKQAGGPRNEQFF. CDR3 sequence (DNA): TGTGCCAGCAGCAAACAAGCGGGGGGGCCTAGGAATGAGCAGTTCTTC. The chain has TRBV7-3 and TRBJ2-1, with 10 bases matching TRBD2. The V gene end was trimmed by 5 bases and the J gene end by 7 bases; junction bases not matched to a gene: 11. CDR3 length: 16 residues. The germline V gene has CDR1 SGHTA and CDR2 FQGTGA.

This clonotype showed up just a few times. The CDR3 spells CASSLHTGANVLTF. The CDR3 DNA reads TGTGCCAGCTCATTACACACTGGGGCCAACGTCCTGACTTTC. V gene TRBV3-1 combines with J gene TRBJ2-6, with no clear D. Germline V gene data show CDR1 as LGHDT and CDR2 as YNNKEL (reference sequence). The V end was cut by 8 bases, the J end by 2 bases, with 10 bases between. The CDR3 loop spans 14 amino acids.

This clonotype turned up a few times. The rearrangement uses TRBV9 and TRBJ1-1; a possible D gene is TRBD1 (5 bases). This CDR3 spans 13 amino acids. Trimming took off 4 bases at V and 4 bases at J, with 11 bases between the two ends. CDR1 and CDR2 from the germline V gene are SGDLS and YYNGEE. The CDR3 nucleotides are TGTGCCAGCAGCCCCCGGGGGTTCACTGAAGCTTTCTTT. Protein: CASSPRGFTEAFF.

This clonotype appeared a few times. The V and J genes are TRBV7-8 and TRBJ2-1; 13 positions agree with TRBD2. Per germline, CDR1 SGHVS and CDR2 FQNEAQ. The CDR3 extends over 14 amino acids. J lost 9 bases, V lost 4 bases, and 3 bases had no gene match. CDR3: CASSSLAGGGEQFF. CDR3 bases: TGTGCCAGCAGCTCACTAGCGGGAGGGGGTGAGCAGTTCTTC.

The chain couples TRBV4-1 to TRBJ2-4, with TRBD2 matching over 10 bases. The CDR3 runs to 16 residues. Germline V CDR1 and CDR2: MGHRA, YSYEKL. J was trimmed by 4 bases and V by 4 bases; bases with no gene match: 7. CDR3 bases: TGCGCCAGCAGCCCCTACGGACTAGCGGAGAAAAACATTCAGTACTTC. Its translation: CASSPYGLAEKNIQYF.

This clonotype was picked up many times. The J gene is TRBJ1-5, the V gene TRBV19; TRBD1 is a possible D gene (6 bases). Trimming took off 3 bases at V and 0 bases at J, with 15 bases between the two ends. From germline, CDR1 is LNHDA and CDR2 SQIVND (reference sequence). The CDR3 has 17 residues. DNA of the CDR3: TGTGCCAGTAGTATTAGGGGGACCTTTTATAGCAATCAGCCCCAGCATTTT. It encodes CASSIRGTFYSNQPQHF.

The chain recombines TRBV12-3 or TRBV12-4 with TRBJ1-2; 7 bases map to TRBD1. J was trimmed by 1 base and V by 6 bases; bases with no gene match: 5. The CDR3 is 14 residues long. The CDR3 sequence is CASSTGAYNYGYTF. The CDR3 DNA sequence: TGTGCCAGCAGCACAGGGGCTTATAACTATGGCTACACCTTC.

Here the CDR3 reads CASGTTGVNYGYTF. The DNA for the CDR3 is TGTGCCAGCGGCACCACAGGGGTGAACTATGGCTACACCTTC. The chain is built from TRBV12-3 or TRBV12-4 and TRBJ1-2; TRBD1 agrees at 7 bases. J gave up 2 bases and V 8 bases, and 8 bases lay outside the gene matches. The CDR3 is 14 amino acids.

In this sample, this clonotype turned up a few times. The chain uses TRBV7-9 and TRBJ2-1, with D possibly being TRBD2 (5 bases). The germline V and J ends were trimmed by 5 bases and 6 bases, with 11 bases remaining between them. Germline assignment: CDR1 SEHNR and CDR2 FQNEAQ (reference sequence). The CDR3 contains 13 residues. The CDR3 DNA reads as TGTGCCAGCAGCGCCAGCGGTTTCAATGAGCAGTTCTTC. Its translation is CASSASGFNEQFF. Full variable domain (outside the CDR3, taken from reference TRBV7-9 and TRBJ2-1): DTGVSQNPRHKITKRGQNVTFRCDPISEHNRLYWYRQTLGQGPEFLTYFQNEAQLEKSRLLSDRFSAERPKGSFSTLEIQRTEQGDSAMYLCASSASGFNEQFFGPGTRLTVL.

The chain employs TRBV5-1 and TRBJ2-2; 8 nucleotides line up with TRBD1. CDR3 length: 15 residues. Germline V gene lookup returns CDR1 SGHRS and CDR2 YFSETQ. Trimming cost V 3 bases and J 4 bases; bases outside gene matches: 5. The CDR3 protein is CASSSDRGATGELFF. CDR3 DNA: TGCGCCAGCAGCTCCGACAGGGGAGCCACCGGGGAGCTGTTTTTT.

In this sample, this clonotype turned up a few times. The CDR3 DNA sequence: TGCAGTGCTACGAGGGGACTGCATAATTCACCCCTCCACTTT. Translation gives CSATRGLHNSPLHF. The chain is built from TRBV20-1 and TRBJ1-6; D perhaps matches TRBD1 (5 bases). This CDR3 spans 14 amino acids. V was shortened by 4 bases and J by 5 bases, with 12 bases between the two germline ends. CDR1 is DFQATT, CDR2 SNEGSKA, per germline (reference sequence).

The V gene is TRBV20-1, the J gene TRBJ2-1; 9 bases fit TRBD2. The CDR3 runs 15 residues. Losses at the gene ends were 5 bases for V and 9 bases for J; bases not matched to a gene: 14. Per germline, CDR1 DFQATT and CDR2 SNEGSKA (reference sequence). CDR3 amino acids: CSALYRSGRGAEQFF. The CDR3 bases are TGCAGTGCTTTGTACCGTAGCGGGAGAGGTGCTGAGCAGTTCTTC.

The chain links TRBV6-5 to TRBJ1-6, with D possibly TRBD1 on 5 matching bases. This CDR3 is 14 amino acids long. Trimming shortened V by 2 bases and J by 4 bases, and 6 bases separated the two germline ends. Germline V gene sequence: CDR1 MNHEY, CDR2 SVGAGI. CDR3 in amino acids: CASSYGGYNSPLHF. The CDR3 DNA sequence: TGTGCCAGCAGTTACGGGGGGTATAATTCACCCCTCCACTTT.

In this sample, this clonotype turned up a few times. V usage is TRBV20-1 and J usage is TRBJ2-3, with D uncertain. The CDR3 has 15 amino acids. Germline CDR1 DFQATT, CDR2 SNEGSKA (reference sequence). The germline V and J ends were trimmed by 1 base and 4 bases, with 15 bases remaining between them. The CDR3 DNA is TGCAGTGCTAGAGCCCCCACTCTGTTGGCAGATACGCAGTATTTT. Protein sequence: CSARAPTLLADTQYF.

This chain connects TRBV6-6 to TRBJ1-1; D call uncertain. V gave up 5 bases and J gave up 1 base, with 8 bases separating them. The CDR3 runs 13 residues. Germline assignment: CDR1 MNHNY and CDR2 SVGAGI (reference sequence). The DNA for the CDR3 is TGTGCCAGCAGTCCCCTGTCGAACACTGAAGCTTTCTTT. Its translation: CASSPLSNTEAFF.

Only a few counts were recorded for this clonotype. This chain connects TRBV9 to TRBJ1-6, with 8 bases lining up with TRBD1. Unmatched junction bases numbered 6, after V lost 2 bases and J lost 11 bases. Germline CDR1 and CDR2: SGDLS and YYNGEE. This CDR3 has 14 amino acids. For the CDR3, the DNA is TGTGCCAGCAGCGTTGGACAGGGACTTACACCCCTCCACTTT. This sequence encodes CASSVGQGLTPLHF.